The 25 T cell receptor beta chains below were found in one sample sequenced in a study of shared clonotypes between healthy human individuals. Generated by immunoSEQ multiplex PCR, the TCRdb table keeps only in-frame clones and is missing some. Of a few hundred thousand clones in the sample, approximately 77% were seen once. Sequenced: PBMCs. The receptors were sampled from a woman in her thirties or forties in good health. Some clones in this sample may be carry-over from other donors' samples.

V usage is TRBV15 and J usage is TRBJ1-2; possible D gene TRBD1, 6 bases. CDR1 is LNHNV, CDR2 YYDKDF, per germline (reference sequence). Deletions cut 0 bases from V and 2 bases from J, with 13 bases between. The CDR3 has 16 amino acids. The CDR3 region has the DNA TGTGCCACCAGCAGAGAAGCCGGGGGGCGGAACTATGGCTACACCTTC. As protein: CATSREAGGRNYGYTF.

This rearrangement joins TRBV28 to TRBJ1-2; D is unclear. Germline V gene data show CDR1 as MDHEN and CDR2 as SYDVKM. This CDR3 contains 14 residues. V lost 6 bases, J lost 4 bases, and 15 bases lay in between. The CDR3 here is CASSVGGEGYGYTF. Here the CDR3 DNA reads TGTGCCAGCAGCGTAGGCGGGGAAGGCTATGGCTACACCTTC.

The chain recombines TRBV5-1 with TRBJ2-7; TRBD2 aligns across 10 bases. The J segment lost 3 bases and the V segment lost 4 bases, leaving 4 bases of the junction unmatched. The CDR3 loop spans 14 amino acids. Germline CDR1 is SGHRS and CDR2 is YFSETQ. The CDR3 DNA sequence: TGCGCCAGCAGCAAGGGACTAGCGAGCTACGAGCAGTACTTC. Residues: CASSKGLASYEQYF.

The rearrangement links TRBV18 to TRBJ2-2; no clear D. Germline values: CDR1 KGHSH, CDR2 LQKENI. V was trimmed by 5 bases and J by 3 bases, leaving 10 bases between them. This CDR3 contains 14 residues. CDR3 sequence: CASSWSPYTGELFF. The CDR3 DNA reads TGTGCCAGCTCATGGTCCCCCTACACCGGGGAGCTGTTTTTT.

The J gene is TRBJ1-5, the V gene TRBV19, with 7 positions matching TRBD1. The trim removed 6 bases at V and 6 bases at J, leaving 14 bases unmatched. This CDR3 comprises 16 residues. Germline CDR1 and CDR2: LNHDA and SQIVND (reference sequence). The CDR3 protein is CASRGLGNRGSQPQHF. The CDR3 DNA reads TGTGCCAGTAGGGGCCTCGGGAACAGGGGATCTCAGCCCCAGCATTTT.

This clone occurred once. CDR3 DNA sequence: TGCGCCAGCAGCTTGGCGGGGAACAGGGAACTCTATGGCTACACCTTC. This translates into CASSLAGNRELYGYTF. This chain links TRBV5-1 with TRBJ1-2; D possibly corresponds to TRBD1 (6 bases). Germline V gene sequence: CDR1 SGHRS, CDR2 YFSETQ. V was trimmed by 0 bases and J by 4 bases, leaving 16 bases between them. This CDR3 contains 16 residues. The variable domain in full, completed from reference TRBV5-1 and TRBJ1-2, reads KAGVTQTPRYLIKTRGQQVTLSCSPISGHRSVSWYQQTPGQGLQFLFEYFSETQRNKGNFPGRFSGRQFSNSRSEMNVSTLELGDSALYLCASSLAGNRELYGYTFGSGTRLTVV.

This clone has ten or more counts. The same CDR3 can be traced to other DNA sequences in this sample. This chain joins TRBV11-2 and TRBJ2-1; TRBD2 aligns across 14 bases. Germline CDR1 is SGHAT and CDR2 is FQNNGV. The CDR3 sequence is 17 residues long. V lost 2 bases and J lost 6; bases outside the gene matches: 6. For the CDR3, the DNA is TGTGCCAGCAGCTTACCCGGACTAGCGGGAGGTGGCAATGAGCAGTTCTTC. It codes for CASSLPGLAGGGNEQFF.

The chain couples TRBV7-8 to TRBJ2-1, with 8 bases that match TRBD2. The trim removed 4 bases at V and 2 bases at J, leaving 4 bases unmatched. Germline V gene data show CDR1 as SGHVS and CDR2 as FQNEAQ. The CDR3 sequence is 15 residues long. The CDR3 DNA reads TGTGCCAGCAGCTCCACGGGACTAGCCTACAATGAGCAGTTCTTC. Amino acids: CASSSTGLAYNEQFF.

The V gene is TRBV5-8, the J gene TRBJ2-2; D gene ambiguous. The CDR3 is made up of 12 amino acids. The V gene's germline CDR1 is SGHTS and CDR2 YDEGEE. Deletions cut 0 bases from V and 11 bases from J, with 8 bases between. CDR3 region: CASSLVAEELFF. The CDR3 nucleotides are TGTGCCAGCAGCTTGGTGGCAGAAGAGCTGTTTTTT. Looking up the rest from reference TRBV5-8 and TRBJ2-2 gives the full variable domain: EAGVTQSPTHLIKTRGQQATLRCSPISGHTSVYWYQQALGLGLQFLLWYDEGEERNRGNFPPRFSGRQFPNYSSELNVNALELEDSALYLCASSLVAEELFFGEGSRLTVL.

The genes are TRBV2 and TRBJ2-6; tentatively, D is TRBD2 (5 bases). The CDR3 is made up of 14 amino acids. The V end lost 7 bases, the J end lost 5 bases, and 12 bases lay between the germline ends. Per germline, CDR1 SNHLY and CDR2 FYNNEI. The DNA for the CDR3 is TGTGCCAGCACACACCCCGGGAGGGCCAACGTCCTGACTTTC. Residues: CASTHPGRANVLTF.

The chain combines TRBV11-2 with TRBJ2-5; D may be TRBD1 (6 bases). The CDR3 totals 14 residues. Germline CDR1 and CDR2: SGHAT and FQNNGV. Trimming took off 5 bases at V and 7 bases at J, with 17 bases between the two ends. The CDR3 DNA follows: TGTGCCAGCAGCCATTCCCAGGGGTTGAGGACCCAGTACTTC. It encodes CASSHSQGLRTQYF.

This sequence joins TRBV13 and TRBJ2-7; maybe TRBD1 (5 bases). This CDR3 has 12 amino acids. CDR1 and CDR2 (germline): PRHDT, FYEKMQ (reference sequence). The germline V and J ends were trimmed by 1 base and 9 bases, with 10 bases remaining between them. The CDR3 DNA reads TGTGCCAGCAGCTTAGAGGGCAGGGCGCAGTACTTC. Translation gives CASSLEGRAQYF. Together with reference TRBV13 and TRBJ2-7, the CDR3 gives the full variable domain: AAGVIQSPRHLIKEKRETATLKCYPIPRHDTVYWYQQGPGQDPQFLISFYEKMQSDKGSIPDRFSAQQFSDYHSELNMSSLELGDSALYFCASSLEGRAQYFGPGTRLTVT.

This clone was counted a few times. The DNA for the CDR3 is TGCGCCAGCAGCCAAGATCCTCTGACAGGGCGACCTTCCGAGCAGTACTTC. It specifies CASSQDPLTGRPSEQYF. The chain recombines TRBV4-1 with TRBJ2-7; TRBD1 matches 7 bases. The germline CDR1 and CDR2 sequences are MGHRA and YSYEKL. This CDR3 is 17 amino acids long. The V and J ends lost 0 bases and 6 bases, in that order; junction bases with no gene match: 14.

This clone was counted a single time. The chain links TRBV10-3 to TRBJ1-2; TRBD1 might be the D (5 bases). Trimming shortened V by 0 bases and J by 4 bases, and 9 bases separated the two germline ends. There are 14 residues in the CDR3. The germline CDR1 and CDR2 sequences are ENHRY and SYGVKD. The CDR3 reads CAISESRQGYGYTF. Here the CDR3 DNA reads TGTGCCATCAGTGAGTCCCGGCAGGGCTATGGCTACACCTTC.

With respect to this clone: The sample carries other DNA sequences with the same CDR3. The rearrangement joins TRBV27 to TRBJ1-1; TRBD1 might be the D (5 bases). The V end was cut by 5 bases, the J end by 4 bases, with 17 bases between. The CDR3 runs to 15 residues. CDR1 and CDR2 from the germline V gene are MNHEY and SMNVEV (reference sequence). The CDR3 sequence: CASSRLGRRPTEAFF. CDR3 nucleotide sequence: TGTGCCAGCAGTCGGCTGGGGCGAAGACCCACTGAAGCTTTCTTT.

The chain combines TRBV5-1 with TRBJ2-7, with TRBD2 as a possible D gene (6 bases). The CDR3 is 14 amino acids. CDR1 SGHRS and CDR2 YFSETQ come from the germline V gene. Trimming cost V 4 bases and J 3 bases, with 14 bases left between them. CDR3 DNA: TGCGCCAGCAGCCCGGAGGGGACTGGCTACGAGCAGTACTTC. It codes for CASSPEGTGYEQYF.

The chain couples TRBV6-1 to TRBJ2-1, with TRBD2 matching 12 bases. CDR1 is MNHNS, CDR2 SASEGT, per germline. Trimming took 11 bases from V and 7 from J; bases not matched to a gene: 6. The CDR3 spans 13 residues. The DNA of the CDR3 is TGTGCCGTCCGGACTAGCGGGGAGAATGAGCAGTTCTTC. Amino acids: CAVRTSGENEQFF.

This clone came up a few times. The chain couples TRBV5-1 to TRBJ2-6, with D unclear. From germline, CDR1 is SGHRS and CDR2 YFSETQ. CDR3 size: 15 residues. Trimming cost V 4 bases and J 2 bases, with 10 bases left between them. CDR3 DNA: TGCGCCAGCAGCCCCACAGCTGCTGGGGCCAACGTCCTGACTTTC. Its translation is CASSPTAAGANVLTF.

This chain connects TRBV2 to TRBJ1-5, with 7 bases identical to TRBD1. The CDR3 consists of 15 residues. The junction had 5 bases not matched to a gene; V was cut back by 0 bases and J by 6 bases. The germline V gene encodes CDR1 SNHLY and CDR2 FYNNEI. This chain's CDR3 is CASSEAGGGGQPQHF. CDR3 DNA: TGTGCCAGCAGTGAAGCAGGGGGCGGGGGTCAGCCCCAGCATTTT.

This clone was counted a single time. Given a far larger clone just one base away, this is likely a sequencing read error. The J gene is TRBJ2-7, the V gene TRBV18; 9 bases align to TRBD1. The germline gives CDR1 KGHSH, CDR2 LQKENI. This CDR3 is 13 amino acids long. The CDR3 reads CTSSPGQGAEQYF. CDR3 coding DNA: TGTACCAGCTCACCGGGACAGGGTGCCGAGCAGTACTTC.

This chain uses TRBV5-1 with TRBJ2-2, with TRBD2 matching 8 bases. After removal of 0 bases from V and 6 bases from J, the junction contained 4 bases not matched to a gene. The germline CDR1 and CDR2 sequences are SGHRS and YFSETQ. There are 15 residues in the CDR3. In DNA, the CDR3 is TGCGCCAGCAGCTTGGCCTTGCGGGAGGCCGGGGAGCTGTTTTTT. It is translated as CASSLALREAGELFF.

With respect to this clone: This is likely an artifact of a read error, given a far larger clone one base away. This sample also contains other DNA sequences that code for the same CDR3. CDR3 nucleotides: TGTGCCAGCAGCTCATTGCGGGGGCCCAGGGCCTACGAGCAGTACTTC. This translates into CASSSLRGPRAYEQYF. The chain has TRBV28 and TRBJ2-5; D is possibly TRBD2 (7 bases). Matching the DNA end better, TRBJ2-7 makes the J call doubtful. CDR3 length equals 16 residues. Germline-derived CDR1 and CDR2 are MDHEN and SYDVKM.

The chain recombines TRBV27 with TRBJ1-2; D ambiguous. CDR1 and CDR2 (germline): MNHEY, SMNVEV (reference sequence). CDR3 length: 14 residues. With 2 bases removed from V and 3 bases from J, the gap between germline ends came to 10 bases. In nucleotides, the CDR3 is TGTGCCAGCAGTTTAGGGGTAGGATACTATGGCTACACCTTC. Its protein is CASSLGVGYYGYTF.

The sample holds a few counts of this clone. This sequence is one base from a far larger clone and is likely a read error. This CDR3 is missing its conserved last phenylalanine or tryptophan, likely due to a read error. This sequence joins TRBV29-1 and TRBJ1-1; perhaps TRBD1 as D (5 bases). The CDR3 runs to 12 residues. The V end was cut by 6 bases, the J end by 6 bases, with 14 bases between. Per germline, CDR1 SQVTM and CDR2 ANQGSEA. CDR3 in DNA: TGCAGCGTGAGTTCAGGGAGAGCTGAAGCTTTCCTT. It codes for CSVSSGRAEAFL.

The V call is TRBV11-2, the J call TRBJ1-5, with 7 bases matching TRBD1. The CDR3 consists of 13 residues. Trimming took 3 bases from V and 6 from J; bases not matched to a gene: 2. In germline, CDR1 is SGHAT, CDR2 FQNNGV. DNA of the CDR3: TGTGCCAGCAGCTTTCCAGGGGGTCAGCCCCAGCATTTT. Encoded protein: CASSFPGGQPQHF.